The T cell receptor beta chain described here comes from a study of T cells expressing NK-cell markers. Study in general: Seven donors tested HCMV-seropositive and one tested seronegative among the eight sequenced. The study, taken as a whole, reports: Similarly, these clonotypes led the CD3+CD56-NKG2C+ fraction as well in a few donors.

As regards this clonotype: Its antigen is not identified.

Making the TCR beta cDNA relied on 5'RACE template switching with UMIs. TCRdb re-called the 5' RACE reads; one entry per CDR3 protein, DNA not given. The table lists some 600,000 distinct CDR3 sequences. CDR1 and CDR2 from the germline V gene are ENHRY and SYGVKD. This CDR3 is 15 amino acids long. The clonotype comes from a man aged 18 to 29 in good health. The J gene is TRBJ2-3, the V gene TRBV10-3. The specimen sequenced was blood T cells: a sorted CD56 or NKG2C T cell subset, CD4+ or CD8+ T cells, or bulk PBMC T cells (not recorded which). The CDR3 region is CAISDSGASTDTQYF.